This T cell receptor (beta chain) emerged from a study of technical replicates of blood from a handful of donors. Germline assignment: CDR1 KGHSH and CDR2 LQKENI. The CDR3 consists of 14 residues. The V and J ends lost 3 bases and 5 bases respectively, with 10 bases between them. Clones were read by immunoSEQ multiplex PCR, and TCRdb kept only the in-frame ones, dropping some. Of 50,000 or so clones detected, roughly 90% appear once; the ten largest clones hold about 4.3%. The sequenced sample consisted of PBMCs. The chain uses TRBV18 and TRBJ2-2, with a tentative D call TRBD2 (5 bases). This clonotype originated in a human donor in good health. Some clones in this sample may be carry-over from other donors' samples. The CDR3 DNA is TGTGCCAGCTCACCTGGACTGACAACCGGGGAGCTGTTTTTT. Its protein product is CASSPGLTTGELFF.